Below, 11 T cell receptor beta chains from the same sample are listed, as sequenced in a study of cytomegalovirus exposure and HLA in healthy donors. PCR primers comprised 60 Vbeta and 13 Jbeta primers. Some clones are missing from TCRdb's copy, which holds only in-frame ones; the method was immunoSEQ multiplex PCR. The sample lists fewer than 150,000 clones; under 70% were seen once. The sequencing input was PBMCs. The receptors were sampled from a man aged 18 to 29 in good health and CMV-seropositive.

J is TRBJ2-7 and V is TRBV28, with 11 bases matching TRBD1. The germline V gene encodes CDR1 MDHEN and CDR2 SYDVKM. V gave up 3 bases and J gave up 9 bases; unmatched junction bases: 10. This CDR3 has 15 residues. CDR3 amino acids: CASSLEPAGQGVQYF. In DNA form, the CDR3 reads TGTGCCAGCAGTTTGGAGCCAGCGGGACAGGGGGTGCAGTACTTC.

V and J are TRBV2 and TRBJ1-2, with TRBD1 identical over 8 bases. V lost 7 bases, J lost 3 bases, and 7 bases stayed unmatched. Germline CDR1 reads SNHLY; CDR2 reads FYNNEI. This CDR3 comprises 14 residues. The CDR3 loop is CASTADRGDYGYTF. The CDR3 nucleotides are TGTGCCAGCACCGCAGACAGGGGCGACTATGGCTACACCTTC.

This clone was found once. The chain is built from TRBV28 and TRBJ1-6, with D perhaps TRBD1 (5 bases). The CDR3 spans 14 residues. Germline V gene data show CDR1 as MDHEN and CDR2 as SYDVKM. V was shortened by 6 bases and J by 9 bases, with 15 bases between the two germline ends. CDR3 nucleotides: TGTGCCAGCAGCCCCGCGGGGGAGATTTCACCCCTCCACTTT. Encoded protein: CASSPAGEISPLHF.

The chain couples TRBV2 to TRBJ2-5; TRBD1 might be the D (5 bases). There are 14 residues in the CDR3. With 3 bases removed from V and 5 bases from J, the gap between germline ends came to 13 bases. Germline V gene lookup returns CDR1 SNHLY and CDR2 FYNNEI. CDR3 in DNA: TGTGCCAGCAGTGAGGGCAGGGCCCATGAGACCCAGTACTTC. Translation: CASSEGRAHETQYF. The complete variable domain, with remaining parts taken from reference TRBV2 and TRBJ2-5, reads EPEVTQTPSHQVTQMGQEVILRCVPISNHLYFYWYRQILGQKVEFLVSFYNNEISEKSEIFDDQFSVERPDGSNFTLKIRSTKLEDSAMYFCASSEGRAHETQYFGPGTRLLVL.

The V call is TRBV5-1, the J call TRBJ1-5; TRBD1 is a possible D gene (5 bases). From germline, CDR1 is SGHRS and CDR2 YFSETQ. Trimming removed 0 bases at V and 4 bases at J, with 11 bases between. This CDR3 contains 15 residues. The CDR3 DNA sequence: TGCGCCAGCAGCTTGGCCCCCGGGGGAAATCAGCCCCAGCATTTT. It translates to CASSLAPGGNQPQHF.

The chain joins TRBV28 to TRBJ1-2, with D possibly matching TRBD1 (6 bases). Looked up from germline, CDR1 is MDHEN and CDR2 is SYDVKM. V gave up 6 bases and J gave up 4 bases, with 6 bases separating them. The length of the CDR3 is 11 residues. The CDR3 DNA reads TGTGCCAGCAGGACAGGCTATGGCTACACCTTC. As protein: CASRTGYGYTF.

V is TRBV11-2 and J is TRBJ1-4; TRBD1 aligns across 9 bases. The CDR3 consists of 17 residues. V dropped 4 bases and J dropped 0; count of bases not matched to a gene: 6. Germline CDR1 reads SGHAT; CDR2 reads FQNNGV. The CDR3 loop reads CASSSGTGITTNEKLFF. DNA for the CDR3: TGTGCCAGCAGCTCCGGGACAGGGATCACAACTAATGAAAAACTGTTTTTT.

The chain carries TRBV28 and TRBJ1-1, with a possible D match to TRBD1 (6 bases). V was cut by 1 base and J by 4 bases, with 16 bases left in between. From germline, CDR1 is MDHEN and CDR2 SYDVKM. The CDR3 is 16 residues long. The CDR3: CASSLYYQGPGTEAFF. The CDR3 DNA reads TGTGCCAGCAGTTTATATTATCAGGGGCCGGGCACTGAAGCTTTCTTT. Using reference TRBV28 and TRBJ1-1 for the parts outside the CDR3, the full variable domain is DVKVTQSSRYLVKRTGEKVFLECVQDMDHENMFWYRQDPGLGLRLIYFSYDVKMKEKGDIPEGYSVSREKKERFSLILESASTNQTSMYLCASSLYYQGPGTEAFFGQGTRLTVV.

This sequence joins TRBV5-1 and TRBJ2-6, with 11 nucleotides matching TRBD1. Per the germline V gene, CDR1 is SGHRS and CDR2 is YFSETQ. This CDR3 has 18 amino acids. V shed 0 bases and J 2 bases; nucleotides not matched to a gene: 4. CDR3 coding DNA: TGCGCCAGCAGCTTGGCCGGACAGGGGGCGGCTGGGGCCAACGTCCTGACTTTC. Translating gives CASSLAGQGAAGANVLTF.

This clone was observed a handful of times. This chain connects TRBV7-9 to TRBJ1-6; 8 bases align to TRBD1. The CDR3 loop spans 12 amino acids. The germline V gene encodes CDR1 SEHNR and CDR2 FQNEAQ (reference sequence). V trimming: 8 bases; J trimming: 10 bases; junction bases outside the gene matches: 4. The CDR3, as DNA: TGTGCCAGCGGACAGGGAGAATCACCCCTCCACTTT. This sequence encodes CASGQGESPLHF.

CDR3 sequence (DNA): TGTGCCTGGAGCCTGTACCTAGGGCAGGGGAACAATCAGCCCCAGCATTTT. This sequence encodes CAWSLYLGQGNNQPQHF. The V call is TRBV30, the J call TRBJ1-5; tentatively, D is TRBD1 (6 bases). The CDR3 sequence is 17 residues long. Per the germline V gene, CDR1 is GTSNPN and CDR2 is SVGIG (reference sequence). Trimming cost V 3 bases and J 3 bases, with 21 bases left between them.